Each of the 20 T cell receptor beta chains below was sequenced from the same sample in a study of OX40 agonist ivuxolimab in advanced cancers. Sequencing was performed with immunoSEQ multiplex PCR; in TCRdb, only in-frame clones are kept and a portion is missing. The sample shows fewer than 80,000 clones, roughly 89% of them seen only once. This material consisted of CD4+ or CD8+ T cells sorted from blood, taken in a trial of the OX40 agonist ivuxolimab. The receptors shown here come from an adult with an advanced solid tumor such as melanoma, head and neck, liver or kidney cancer.

The chain joins TRBV7-9 to TRBJ1-1; possible D gene TRBD1, 5 bases. The CDR3 covers 17 residues. Trimming stripped 1 base from V and 1 base from J, with 16 bases between. CDR1 and CDR2 (germline): SEHNR, FQNEAQ (reference sequence). CDR3 bases: TGTGCCAGCAGCTTAGTAGGCGACAGCCAGCAGAACACTGAAGCTTTCTTT. This translates into CASSLVGDSQQNTEAFF.

In its sample, this clone was seen many times. This sequence joins TRBV28 and TRBJ2-7; D gene ambiguous. CDR1 is MDHEN and CDR2 is SYDVKM in the germline V gene. The CDR3 is 9 residues long. Trimming removed 4 bases from V and 5 bases from J, with 0 bases in between. In nucleotides, the CDR3 is TGTGCCAGCAGTTACGAGCAGTACTTC. It yields the protein CASSYEQYF.

The rearrangement links TRBV11-2 to TRBJ2-7, with 7 bases lining up with TRBD2. This CDR3 contains 12 residues. V shed 4 bases and J 11 bases; nucleotides not matched to a gene: 8. The V gene's germline CDR1 is SGHAT and CDR2 FQNNGV. The CDR3 spells CASSSGTSGEYF. In nucleotides, the CDR3 is TGTGCCAGCAGCTCCGGGACCAGCGGGGAGTACTTC.

This CDR3 is CASASGGPREIGSGELFF. The CDR3 nucleotides read TGTGCCAGCGCGAGCGGGGGGCCTCGGGAAATAGGCTCCGGGGAGCTGTTTTTT. The gene calls are TRBV2 and TRBJ2-2, with 9 positions matching TRBD2. V was clipped by 8 bases and J by 6 bases; unmatched bases: 19. Germline loops: CDR1 SNHLY, CDR2 FYNNEI. The CDR3 loop spans 18 amino acids.

The chain uses TRBV7-9 and TRBJ1-4; TRBD1 is a possible D gene (6 bases). CDR3 size: 16 residues. The germline V and J ends were trimmed by 0 bases and 5 bases, with 13 bases remaining between them. From germline, CDR1 is SEHNR and CDR2 FQNEAQ (reference sequence). CDR3 coding DNA: TGTGCCAGCAGCTTAGCTTCGGACAGACTAAATGAAAAACTGTTTTTT. This encodes CASSLASDRLNEKLFF.

The chain combines TRBV27 with TRBJ2-7; TRBD2 matches at 13 bases. With V trimmed by 3 bases and J by 5 bases, 1 base remained unmatched. Germline loops: CDR1 MNHEY, CDR2 SMNVEV (reference sequence). This CDR3 contains 14 residues. The CDR3 DNA sequence: TGTGCCAGCAGTTTTGGGACTAGCGGGGACGAGCAGTACTTC. This translates into CASSFGTSGDEQYF.

This sequence joins TRBV10-3 and TRBJ1-2; 7 nucleotides match TRBD1. CDR1 and CDR2 (germline): ENHRY, SYGVKD. Trimming removed 3 bases from V and 2 bases from J; junction bases left unmatched: 9. The CDR3 sequence is 16 residues long. CDR3 in DNA: TGTGCCATCAGTGAAGTCCCGGGACAGAGAAACTATGGCTACACCTTC. Amino acid sequence: CAISEVPGQRNYGYTF.

The chain is built from TRBV5-6 and TRBJ2-1; D is unresolved. Looked up from germline, CDR1 is SGHDT and CDR2 is YYEEEE. The CDR3 is 12 amino acids. The germline V and J ends were trimmed by 1 base and 5 bases, with 4 bases remaining between them. The CDR3 loop is CASSLTHNEQFF. CDR3 nucleotide sequence: TGTGCCAGCAGCTTGACCCACAATGAGCAGTTCTTC.

The genes are TRBV19 and TRBJ1-2, with 10 bases aligning to TRBD1. The CDR3 consists of 12 residues. Germline-derived CDR1 and CDR2 are LNHDA and SQIVND (reference sequence). V shed 11 bases and J 4 bases; nucleotides not matched to a gene: 4. CDR3 DNA sequence: TGTGCCGGGGGGACAGGGGTCTATGGCTACACCTTC. The encoded protein is CAGGTGVYGYTF.

The gene calls are TRBV27 and TRBJ1-4; TRBD1 agrees at 9 bases. Germline CDR1 MNHEY, CDR2 SMNVEV (reference sequence). J gave up 3 bases and V 3 bases, and 8 bases lay outside the gene matches. The CDR3 is 17 residues long. Written as DNA, the CDR3 is TGTGCCAGCAGTTTTTCGGGACAGGGCATAGCTAATGAAAAACTGTTTTTT. It encodes CASSFSGQGIANEKLFF.

J is TRBJ2-5 and V is TRBV6-5, with D perhaps TRBD2 (5 bases). Germline V gene lookup returns CDR1 MNHEY and CDR2 SVGAGI. With 6 bases removed from V and 4 bases from J, the gap between germline ends came to 9 bases. There are 12 residues in the CDR3. The CDR3 here is CASSHEGETQYF. As DNA, the CDR3 is TGTGCCAGCAGCCACGAGGGAGAGACCCAGTACTTC.

The chain joins TRBV7-3 to TRBJ2-3; D remains unclear. The CDR3 runs 11 residues. Germline V CDR1 and CDR2: SGHTA, FQGTGA. The V end lost 5 bases, the J end lost 3 bases, and 3 bases lay between the germline ends. In nucleotides, the CDR3 is TGTGCCAGCAGCCTGACAGATACGCAGTATTTT. Translating gives CASSLTDTQYF.

The rearrangement joins TRBV14 to TRBJ2-7; 7 nucleotides align to TRBD2. V shed 0 bases, J shed 1 base, and the junction held 9 bases outside the gene matches. The CDR3 covers 17 residues. Germline-derived CDR1 and CDR2 are SGHDN and FVKESK. CDR3 coding DNA: TGTGCCAGCAGCCAAGACCCTGTCTGGCGGGAGTCCTACGAGCAGTACTTC. Its protein product is CASSQDPVWRESYEQYF.

The rearrangement uses TRBV7-8 and TRBJ1-5; D may be TRBD1 (6 bases). V was pared by 4 bases and J by 2 bases, with 18 bases between. The CDR3 spans 17 residues. Germline V gene data show CDR1 as SGHVS and CDR2 as FQNEAQ. CDR3 sequence reads: CASSYISGGAGNQPQHF. In DNA form, the CDR3 reads TGTGCCAGCAGCTATATCTCCGGGGGCGCAGGCAATCAGCCCCAGCATTTT.

This clone occurred once. The rearrangement joins TRBV27 to TRBJ1-1; D remains unclear. V lost 3 bases and J 0 bases, leaving 8 bases between the germline ends. The CDR3 has 14 residues. From germline, CDR1 is MNHEY and CDR2 SMNVEV (reference sequence). CDR3 loop: CASSFGLMNTEAFF. DNA of the CDR3: TGTGCCAGCAGTTTTGGACTGATGAACACTGAAGCTTTCTTT.

DNA for the CDR3: TGCAGCGTTGGTCCCGAATCCTACGAGCAGTACTTC. It codes for CSVGPESYEQYF. The genes are TRBV29-1 and TRBJ2-7; D ambiguous. Germline V gives CDR1 SQVTM, CDR2 ANQGSEA. V lost 4 bases, J lost 1 base, and 8 bases lay in between. The CDR3 contains 12 residues.

The chain joins TRBV7-9 to TRBJ2-1; 9 bases are a match to TRBD2. The germline gives CDR1 SEHNR, CDR2 FQNEAQ (reference sequence). The CDR3 extends over 18 amino acids. V shed 4 bases and J 5 bases; nucleotides not matched to a gene: 15. This CDR3 reads CASSSIIRPSGIHNEQFF. As DNA, the CDR3 is TGTGCCAGCAGCTCAATAATTAGACCTAGCGGGATCCACAATGAGCAGTTCTTC.

The chain is built from TRBV7-6 and TRBJ2-1, with D perhaps TRBD1 (5 bases). Germline CDR1 is SGHVS and CDR2 is FNYEAQ. Trimming stripped 3 bases from V and 8 bases from J, with 14 bases between. This CDR3 spans 14 amino acids. The CDR3 region is CASSLGPWGDEQFF. In nucleotides, the CDR3 is TGTGCCAGCAGCTTGGGGCCTTGGGGCGATGAGCAGTTCTTC.

This rearrangement joins TRBV7-9 to TRBJ2-5, with unresolved D. The CDR3 consists of 13 residues. V lost 2 bases and J 5 bases, leaving 9 bases between the germline ends. Germline CDR1 reads SEHNR; CDR2 reads FQNEAQ (reference sequence). CDR3 loop: CASSLPGSETQYF. DNA of the CDR3: TGTGCCAGCAGCTTACCTGGGTCGGAGACCCAGTACTTC.

The chain couples TRBV29-1 to TRBJ2-7, with TRBD1 matching over 9 bases. The CDR3 is 12 residues long. J gave up 4 bases and V 6 bases, and 4 bases lay outside the gene matches. CDR1 and CDR2 from the germline V gene are SQVTM and ANQGSEA. This CDR3 reads CSVEGTGYEQYF. Here the CDR3 DNA reads TGCAGCGTGGAGGGGACAGGGTACGAGCAGTACTTC.